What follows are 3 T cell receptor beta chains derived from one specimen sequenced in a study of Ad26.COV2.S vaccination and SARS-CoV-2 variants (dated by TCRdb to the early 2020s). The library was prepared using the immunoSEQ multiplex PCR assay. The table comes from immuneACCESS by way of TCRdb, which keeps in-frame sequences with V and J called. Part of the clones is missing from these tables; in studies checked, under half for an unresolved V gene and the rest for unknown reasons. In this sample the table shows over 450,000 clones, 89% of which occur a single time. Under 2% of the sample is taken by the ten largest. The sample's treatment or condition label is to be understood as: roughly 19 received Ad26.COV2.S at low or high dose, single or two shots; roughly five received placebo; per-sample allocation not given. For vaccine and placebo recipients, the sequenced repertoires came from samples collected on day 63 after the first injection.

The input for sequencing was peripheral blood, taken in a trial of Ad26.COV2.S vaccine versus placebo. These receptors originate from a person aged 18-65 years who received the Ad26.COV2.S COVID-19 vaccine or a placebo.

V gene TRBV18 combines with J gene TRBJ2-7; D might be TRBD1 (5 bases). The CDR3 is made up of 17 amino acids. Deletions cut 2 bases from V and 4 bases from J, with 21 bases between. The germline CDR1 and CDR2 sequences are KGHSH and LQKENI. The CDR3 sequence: CASSPTSIRAIKYEQYF. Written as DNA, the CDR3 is TGTGCCAGCTCACCAACGAGTATCAGGGCGATAAAGTACGAGCAGTACTTC.

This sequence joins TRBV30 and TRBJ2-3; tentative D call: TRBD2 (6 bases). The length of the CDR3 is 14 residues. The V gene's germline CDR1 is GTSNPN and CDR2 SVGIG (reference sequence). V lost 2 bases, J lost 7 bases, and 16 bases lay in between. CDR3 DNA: TGTGCCTGGAGTCCCCCAGGAGGGCCCAATACGCAGTATTTT. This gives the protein CAWSPPGGPNTQYF. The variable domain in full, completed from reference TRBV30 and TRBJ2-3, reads SQTIHQWPATLVQPVGSPLSLECTVEGTSNPNLYWYRQAAGRGLQLLFYSVGIGQISSEVPQNLSASRPQDRQFILSSKKLLLSDSGFYLCAWSPPGGPNTQYFGPGTRLTVL.

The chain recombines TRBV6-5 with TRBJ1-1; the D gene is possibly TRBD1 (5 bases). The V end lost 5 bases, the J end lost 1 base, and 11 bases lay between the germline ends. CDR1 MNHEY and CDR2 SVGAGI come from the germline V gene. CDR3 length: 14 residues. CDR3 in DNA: TGTGCCAGCAGTCCAGGGAATGGGAACACTGAAGCTTTCTTT. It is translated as CASSPGNGNTEAFF.